These 30 T cell receptor beta chains came from one sample sequenced in a study of cytomegalovirus exposure and HLA in healthy donors. The PCR ran on 60 Vbeta and 13 Jbeta primers. Profiled with immunoSEQ multiplex PCR; TCRdb holds only in-frame clones, not every one. The profile covers around 120,000 clones, with about 83% appearing a single time and around 3% taken by the ten largest. Source material: PBMCs. Receptor source: a woman aged 40-49 years in good health and CMV-seropositive.

This clone was detected a few times. The CDR3 is CASSYSWTGVEAFF. CDR3 nucleotide sequence: TGTGCCAGCAGTTACTCATGGACAGGGGTCGAGGCTTTCTTT. The chain carries TRBV6-5 and TRBJ1-1; 9 positions agree with TRBD1. V trimming: 0 bases; J trimming: 11 bases; junction bases outside the gene matches: 7. Germline CDR1 is MNHEY and CDR2 is SVGAGI. The CDR3 extends over 14 amino acids.

V gene TRBV5-6 combines with J gene TRBJ2-7, with no clear D. Germline V gives CDR1 SGHDT, CDR2 YYEEEE. V shed 1 base and J shed 0 bases, with 8 bases lying between them. The CDR3 totals 14 residues. In nucleotides, the CDR3 is TGTGCCAGCAGCTTGCTATATAGCTCCTACGAGCAGTACTTC. Protein product: CASSLLYSSYEQYF.

This chain joins TRBV5-1 and TRBJ2-4; TRBD2 matches 12 bases. CDR1 SGHRS and CDR2 YFSETQ come from the germline V gene. The CDR3 length is 15 residues. J lost 6 bases, V lost 2 bases, and 3 bases had no gene match. The CDR3 spells CASSFAGLAGNIQYF. CDR3 coding DNA: TGCGCCAGCAGCTTCGCGGGACTAGCGGGAAACATTCAGTACTTC.

As concerns this clone: Its ends do not fully match the called genes, so a read error is possible. The V gene is TRBV7-7, the J gene TRBJ2-7; 9 nucleotides align to TRBD1. Germline lookup yields CDR1 SSHAT and CDR2 FNYEAQ (reference sequence). This CDR3 comprises 15 residues. The DNA of the CDR3 is TGTGCTAGCAGCGTCGACAGGGGGTTTGCCTACGAGCAGTACTTC. It is translated as CASSVDRGFAYEQYF.

The chain couples TRBV10-3 to TRBJ1-1; no clear D. Trimming shortened V by 2 bases and J by 1 base, and 8 bases separated the two germline ends. CDR1 and CDR2 from the germline V gene are ENHRY and SYGVKD. This CDR3 comprises 14 residues. The CDR3: CAISEARGNTEAFF. The CDR3 region has the DNA TGTGCCATCAGTGAGGCAAGAGGGAACACTGAAGCTTTCTTT.

This clone has a handful of counts. The chain combines TRBV7-9 with TRBJ1-4; a possible D gene is TRBD1 (6 bases). The germline V gene encodes CDR1 SEHNR and CDR2 FQNEAQ (reference sequence). The CDR3 has 15 residues. Trimming took 8 bases from V and 1 from J, leaving 14 bases between them. As DNA, the CDR3 is TGTGCCAGCCAGGGGCGGGGGAGAACTAATGAAAAACTGTTTTTT. Residues: CASQGRGRTNEKLFF.

V usage is TRBV6-6 and J usage is TRBJ1-6; 9 bases are shared with TRBD1. The CDR3 sequence is 16 residues long. From germline, CDR1 is MNHNY and CDR2 SVGAGI (reference sequence). J was trimmed by 2 bases and V by 4 bases; bases with no gene match: 3. The CDR3 protein is CASSSGQGTYNSPLHF. As DNA, the CDR3 is TGTGCCAGCAGTTCCGGACAGGGGACCTATAATTCACCCCTCCACTTT.

The chain joins TRBV6-1 to TRBJ2-3; 7 bases are a match to TRBD2. Germline V gives CDR1 MNHNS, CDR2 SASEGT. J gave up 4 bases and V 4 bases, and 14 bases lay outside the gene matches. This CDR3 is built from 17 residues. The CDR3 spells CASSAYVAGVGADTQYF. The CDR3 DNA follows: TGTGCCAGCAGTGCCTACGTCGCGGGGGTGGGGGCAGATACGCAGTATTTT.

This clone occurred a few times. This chain joins TRBV7-2 and TRBJ2-2; maybe TRBD2 (5 bases). V gave up 11 bases and J gave up 5 bases, with 12 bases separating them. Germline V gives CDR1 SGHTA, CDR2 FQGNSA. The length of the CDR3 is 12 residues. The CDR3 sequence is CAGGRRTGELFF. The CDR3 bases are TGTGCCGGTGGGAGAAGGACCGGGGAGCTGTTTTTT.

Points on this clone: Other DNA sequences in this sample translate to the same CDR3. This sequence joins TRBV4-3 and TRBJ2-1; 11 positions match TRBD2. Unmatched junction bases numbered 4, after V lost 0 bases and J lost 3 bases. The germline V gene has CDR1 LGHNA and CDR2 YSLEER. The CDR3 extends over 17 amino acids. CDR3 protein: CASSQDKGTSGYNEQFF. The CDR3 bases are TGCGCCAGCAGCCAAGATAAGGGGACTAGCGGCTACAATGAGCAGTTCTTC.

This clone came up once. The chain is built from TRBV10-2 and TRBJ1-6, with unresolved D. Looked up from germline, CDR1 is WSHSY and CDR2 is SAAADI. V lost 0 bases and J 0 bases, leaving 6 bases between the germline ends. The CDR3 runs to 16 residues. The CDR3 DNA sequence: TGCGCCAGCAGTGAGTCCCGGGGCTCCTATAATTCACCCCTCCACTTT. This gives the protein CASSESRGSYNSPLHF.

The rearrangement joins TRBV5-4 to TRBJ2-2; the match to TRBD2 covers 11 bases. The junction had 7 bases not matched to a gene; V was cut back by 6 bases and J by 9 bases. The length of the CDR3 is 14 residues. Per germline, CDR1 SGHNT and CDR2 YYREEE (reference sequence). The CDR3 loop reads CASKVTSGSRELFF. CDR3 coding DNA: TGTGCCAGCAAAGTAACTAGCGGGAGCAGGGAGCTGTTTTTT.

This chain connects TRBV5-4 to TRBJ2-3; a weak D match, TRBD2 (6 bases). Germline assignment: CDR1 SGHNT and CDR2 YYREEE (reference sequence). V was trimmed by 7 bases and J by 2 bases, leaving 17 bases between them. This CDR3 has 15 amino acids. The CDR3 DNA is TGTGCCAGCGGGGAGGTAGACAGACACACAGATACGCAGTATTTT. It encodes CASGEVDRHTDTQYF.

This clone is a singleton in its sample. The J gene is TRBJ2-2, the V gene TRBV7-2, with 7 nucleotides matching TRBD1. Germline CDR1 SGHTA, CDR2 FQGNSA. Trimming took 0 bases from V and 6 from J; bases not matched to a gene: 7. There are 16 residues in the CDR3. The DNA of the CDR3 is TGTGCCAGCAGCTTAGCCCGACAGGGTAACGCCGGGGAGCTGTTTTTT. Encoded protein: CASSLARQGNAGELFF.

In its sample, this clone was seen a few times. This rearrangement joins TRBV19 to TRBJ2-1, with a tentative D call TRBD1 (5 bases). Between the trimmed V and J ends, which lost 6 bases and 9 bases, there was a span of 18 bases. The CDR3 has 14 amino acids. Germline loops: CDR1 LNHDA, CDR2 SQIVND (reference sequence). This CDR3 reads CASRSYSGLGEQFF. The CDR3 region has the DNA TGTGCCAGTAGATCGTATTCAGGGTTGGGTGAGCAGTTCTTC. Full variable domain (rest looked up from reference TRBV19 and TRBJ2-1): DGGITQSPKYLFRKEGQNVTLSCEQNLNHDAMYWYRQDPGQGLRLIYYSQIVNDFQKGDIAEGYSVSREKKESFPLTVTSAQKNPTAFYLCASRSYSGLGEQFFGPGTRLTVL.

J is TRBJ2-1 and V is TRBV4-3; 11 nucleotides align to TRBD2. Germline-derived CDR1 and CDR2 are LGHNA and YSLEER. This CDR3 is 19 amino acids long. V trimming: 6 bases; J trimming: 0 bases; junction bases outside the gene matches: 13. The CDR3, as DNA: TGCGCCAGCAGTCTCGCCCCGACTAGCGGGACAATCTCCTACAATGAGCAGTTCTTC. Translation: CASSLAPTSGTISYNEQFF.

This chain links TRBV19 with TRBJ1-1; TRBD1 aligns across 12 bases. This CDR3 has 15 residues. V was clipped by 5 bases and J by 5 bases; unmatched bases: 6. From germline, CDR1 is LNHDA and CDR2 SQIVND (reference sequence). The CDR3 DNA reads TGTGCCAGTAGTGGGGGACAGGGGGCGGGTACTGAAGCTTTCTTT. It yields the protein CASSGGQGAGTEAFF.

The chain is built from TRBV5-1 and TRBJ2-1; the D gene is possibly TRBD2 (6 bases). Germline values: CDR1 SGHRS, CDR2 YFSETQ. V lost 7 bases, J lost 10 bases, and 18 bases lay in between. The CDR3 loop spans 13 amino acids. DNA for the CDR3: TGCGCCAGCCGGAAAGAGGGACTCGGAGAGCAGTTCTTC. It yields the protein CASRKEGLGEQFF.

J is TRBJ2-1 and V is TRBV4-1; 8 bases align to TRBD2. Germline CDR1 and CDR2: MGHRA and YSYEKL. The CDR3 loop spans 16 amino acids. J lost 6 bases, V lost 0 bases, and 7 bases had no gene match. The CDR3 DNA reads TGCGCCAGCAGCCAAGATTGGGAGCGGGAGTTCAATGAGCAGTTCTTC. It translates to CASSQDWEREFNEQFF.

The V gene is TRBV7-6, the J gene TRBJ2-5, with D perhaps TRBD2 (5 bases). Trimming took 4 bases from V and 3 from J, leaving 9 bases between them. The CDR3 runs to 13 residues. Germline CDR1 reads SGHVS; CDR2 reads FNYEAQ. The CDR3 bases are TGTGCCAGCAGCTCCGCCGGGGAAGAGACCCAGTACTTC. Translating gives CASSSAGEETQYF. Full variable domain (remainder filled in from reference TRBV7-6 and TRBJ2-5): GAGVSQSPRYKVTKRGQDVALRCDPISGHVSLYWYRQALGQGPEFLTYFNYEAQQDKSGLPNDRFSAERPEGSISTLTIQRTEQRDSAMYRCASSSAGEETQYFGPGTRLLVL.

This clone was counted between two and nine times. The rearrangement uses TRBV11-2 and TRBJ2-3; TRBD1 agrees at 10 bases. The trim removed 3 bases at V and 5 bases at J, leaving 2 bases unmatched. This CDR3 comprises 14 residues. CDR1 SGHAT and CDR2 FQNNGV come from the germline V gene. CDR3 coding DNA: TGTGCCAGCAGCTTGGACAGGGGGGTAGATACGCAGTATTTT. Protein sequence: CASSLDRGVDTQYF.

The sample holds one count of this clone. The chain carries TRBV4-1 and TRBJ1-4; D is uncertain. CDR1 is MGHRA, CDR2 YSYEKL, per germline. The V and J ends lost 4 bases and 0 bases respectively, with 6 bases between them. CDR3 length: 14 amino acids. The DNA of the CDR3 is TGCGCCAGCAGCCTCATAGCAACTAATGAAAAACTGTTTTTT. Protein product: CASSLIATNEKLFF.

The chain joins TRBV4-3 to TRBJ2-7, with 8 positions matching TRBD2. The CDR3 is made up of 16 amino acids. With 1 base clipped from V and 4 bases from J, the junction kept 9 bases outside the gene matches. The germline V gene encodes CDR1 LGHNA and CDR2 YSLEER. CDR3 DNA: TGCGCCAGCAGCCAAGCCGGGGGGGCAGGGAGTTACGAGCAGTACTTC. It yields the protein CASSQAGGAGSYEQYF.

The V and J genes are TRBV7-2 and TRBJ2-1; 13 bases agree with TRBD2. V gave up 5 bases and J gave up 2 bases; unmatched junction bases: 9. This CDR3 has 18 amino acids. The germline CDR1 and CDR2 sequences are SGHTA and FQGNSA. CDR3 DNA sequence: TGTGCCAGCAGCCCTACTAGCGGGAGGGCCCCCCCCTACAATGAGCAGTTCTTC. Its protein product is CASSPTSGRAPPYNEQFF.

V and J are TRBV4-2 and TRBJ1-1, with D hard to call. The V gene lost 1 base and the J gene lost 4 bases, with 10 bases spanning the gap. The CDR3 is 14 amino acids. CDR1 is LGHNA and CDR2 is YNFKEQ in the germline V gene. Here the CDR3 DNA reads TGTGCCAGCAGCCAAGCCGGGAAGAGCACTGAAGCTTTCTTT. It is translated as CASSQAGKSTEAFF.

The chain uses TRBV2 and TRBJ1-5; possibly TRBD1 for D (6 bases). Trimming removed 6 bases at V and 4 bases at J, with 13 bases between. CDR3 length: 14 amino acids. The germline V gene encodes CDR1 SNHLY and CDR2 FYNNEI. In DNA form, the CDR3 reads TGTGCCAGCAGCTGGACAGACCGTAATCAGCCCCAGCATTTT. This encodes CASSWTDRNQPQHF.

The chain recombines TRBV7-5 with TRBJ1-5; the table's D call TRBD1 went unverified against the DNA. TRBV7-5 is designated a pseudogene. The length of the CDR3 is 15 residues. The CDR3 spells CARSLTGDCNQPQHF. For the CDR3, the DNA is TGTGCCAGAAGCCTAACAGGGGACTGCAATCAGCCCCAGCATTTT.

This clone was detected only a few times. The rearrangement uses TRBV25-1 and TRBJ1-5; 9 bases match TRBD1. The length of the CDR3 is 18 residues. Per germline, CDR1 MGHDK and CDR2 SYGVNS. V gave up 3 bases and J gave up 0 bases; unmatched junction bases: 9. The CDR3 region has the DNA TGTGCCAGCAGTGATCAACCGGGACAGGGACATAGCAATCAGCCCCAGCATTTT. As protein: CASSDQPGQGHSNQPQHF.

The chain recombines TRBV7-3 with TRBJ2-7, with D perhaps matching TRBD1 (6 bases). Trimming removed 1 base from V and 5 bases from J, with 15 bases in between. The length of the CDR3 is 15 residues. CDR1 and CDR2 (germline): SGHTA, FQGTGA. CDR3 DNA: TGTGCCAGCAGCTTAAAGGGTGCAGGGGAGCACGAGCAGTACTTC. It encodes CASSLKGAGEHEQYF.

On this clone itself: At the DNA level, this CDR3 is encoded by other sequences in the same sample as well. V usage is TRBV7-8 and J usage is TRBJ1-1, with TRBD1 identical over 9 bases. V trimming: 5 bases; J trimming: 0 bases; junction bases outside the gene matches: 1. The length of the CDR3 is 14 residues. Germline loops: CDR1 SGHVS, CDR2 FQNEAQ. The CDR3 spells CASSRDRVNTEAFF. DNA for the CDR3: TGTGCCAGCAGCCGGGACAGGGTGAACACTGAAGCTTTCTTT.